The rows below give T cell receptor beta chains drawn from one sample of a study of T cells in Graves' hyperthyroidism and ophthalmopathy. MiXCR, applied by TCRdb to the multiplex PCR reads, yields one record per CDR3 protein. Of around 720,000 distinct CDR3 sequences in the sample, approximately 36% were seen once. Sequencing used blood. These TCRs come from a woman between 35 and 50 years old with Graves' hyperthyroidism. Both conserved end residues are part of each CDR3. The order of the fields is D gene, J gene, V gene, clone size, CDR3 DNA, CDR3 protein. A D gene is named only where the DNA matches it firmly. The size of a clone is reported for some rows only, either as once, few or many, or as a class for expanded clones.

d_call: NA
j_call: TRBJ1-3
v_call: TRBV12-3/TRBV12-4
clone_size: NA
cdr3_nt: TGTGCCAGCAGCCCTGGACCGGTCTCTGGAAACACCATATATTTT
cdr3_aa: CASSPGPVSGNTIYF

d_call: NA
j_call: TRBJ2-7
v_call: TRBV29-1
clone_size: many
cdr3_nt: TGCAGCGTTGTTTTTAGGGGAACCGAGCAGTACTTC
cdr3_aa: CSVVFRGTEQYF

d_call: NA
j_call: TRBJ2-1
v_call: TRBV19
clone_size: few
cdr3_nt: TGTGCCAGTAGTATGAGATCGGGGTTCAATGAGCAGTTCTTC
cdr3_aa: CASSMRSGFNEQFF

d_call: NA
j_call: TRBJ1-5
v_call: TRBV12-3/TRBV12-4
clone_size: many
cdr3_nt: TGTGCCAGCAGCCAAACCCTGACAGTCAATCAGCCCCAGCATTTT
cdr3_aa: CASSQTLTVNQPQHF

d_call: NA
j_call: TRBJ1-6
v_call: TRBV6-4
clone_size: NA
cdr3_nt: TGTGCCAGCAGTGTCTTCCACTTT
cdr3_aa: CASSVFHF

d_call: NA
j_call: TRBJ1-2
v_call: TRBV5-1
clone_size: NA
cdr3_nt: TGCGCCAGCAGCTTGACCCTACACAGGGACTCCTATGGCTACACCTTC
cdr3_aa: CASSLTLHRDSYGYTF

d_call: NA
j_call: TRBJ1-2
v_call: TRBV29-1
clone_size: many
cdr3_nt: TGCAGCGTTGAGGGAGGGACACTCCACTCTGCGAACTATGGCTACACCTTC
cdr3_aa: CSVEGGTLHSANYGYTF

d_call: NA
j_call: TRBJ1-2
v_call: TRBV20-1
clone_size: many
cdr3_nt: TGCAGTGCAAAGACACAGGCTACCAGTGGCTACACCTTC
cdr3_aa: CSAKTQATSGYTF

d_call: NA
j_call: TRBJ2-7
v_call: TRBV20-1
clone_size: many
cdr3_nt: TGCAGTGCATCCCGGGACCCATCCTACGAGCAGTACTTC
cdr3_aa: CSASRDPSYEQYF

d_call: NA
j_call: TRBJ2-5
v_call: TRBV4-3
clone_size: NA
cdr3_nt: TGCGCCAGCAGCCAAGAAGGCAGGGATGCGACCCAGTACTTC
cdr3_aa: CASSQEGRDATQYF

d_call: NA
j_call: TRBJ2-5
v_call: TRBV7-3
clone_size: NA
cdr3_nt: TGTGCCAGCAGCTCGACGTGGGGGGCCGGGGAGACCCAGTACTTC
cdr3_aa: CASSSTWGAGETQYF

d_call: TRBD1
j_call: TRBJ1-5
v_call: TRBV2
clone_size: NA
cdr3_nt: TGTGCCAGCAGTGGAGGGCAGGGGGACAGGGAGACCCAGCATTTT
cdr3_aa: CASSGGQGDRETQHF

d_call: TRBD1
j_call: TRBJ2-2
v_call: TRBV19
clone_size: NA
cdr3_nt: TGTGCCAGTAGTGCTTATAGGGACAGCTCCTCGACCGGGGAGCTGTTTTTT
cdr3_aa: CASSAYRDSSSTGELFF

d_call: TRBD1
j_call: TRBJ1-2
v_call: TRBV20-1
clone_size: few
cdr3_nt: TGCAGTGCAAAACCGCCCGAGGGGGCGGACTATGGCTACACCTTC
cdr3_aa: CSAKPPEGADYGYTF

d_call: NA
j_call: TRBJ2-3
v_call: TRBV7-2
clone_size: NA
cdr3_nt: TGTGCCAGCAGCGTACTCCGTTATAACACAGATACGCAGTATTTT
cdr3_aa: CASSVLRYNTDTQYF

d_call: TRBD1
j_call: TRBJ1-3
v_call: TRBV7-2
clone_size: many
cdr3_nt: TGTGCCAGCAGCCGCGACAGGGTAGGAGGAAACACCATATATTTT
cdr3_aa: CASSRDRVGGNTIYF

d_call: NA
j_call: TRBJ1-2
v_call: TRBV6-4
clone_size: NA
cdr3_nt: TGTGCCAGCAGTCCCTCGGGAAAGGGCTACACCTTC
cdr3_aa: CASSPSGKGYTF

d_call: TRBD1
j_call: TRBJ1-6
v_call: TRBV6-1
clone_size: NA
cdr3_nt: TGTGCCAGCGGACAGGGGGAATCACCCCTCCACTTT
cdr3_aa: CASGQGESPLHF

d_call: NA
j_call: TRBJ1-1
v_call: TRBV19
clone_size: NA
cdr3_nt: TGTGCCAGTAACTTACCGGACCGTTACTCGGCAGCTTTCTTT
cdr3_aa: CASNLPDRYSAAFF

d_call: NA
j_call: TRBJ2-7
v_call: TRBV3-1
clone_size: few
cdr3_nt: TGTGCCAGCAGCCAAGAATCTACCTCCTACGAGCAGTACTTC
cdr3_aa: CASSQESTSYEQYF

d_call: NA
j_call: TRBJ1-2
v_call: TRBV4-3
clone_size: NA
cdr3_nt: TGCGCCAGCAGCCAAGATCGCGGAGACAACTATGGCTACACCTTC
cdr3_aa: CASSQDRGDNYGYTF

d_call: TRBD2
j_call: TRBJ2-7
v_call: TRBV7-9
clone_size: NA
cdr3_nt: TGTGCCAGCTCCCCCTTGGGAGGGATCGAGCAGTACTTC
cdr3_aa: CASSPLGGIEQYF

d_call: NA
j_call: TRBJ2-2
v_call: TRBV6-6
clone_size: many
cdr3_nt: TGTGCCAGCAGTTACGAGAGAGGGGAGCTGTTTTTT
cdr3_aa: CASSYERGELFF

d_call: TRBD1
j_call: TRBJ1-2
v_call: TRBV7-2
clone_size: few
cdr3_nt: TGTGCCAGCAGCCTTGCCGACCGGGACAGGGGGCGCGGAGGCTACACCTTC
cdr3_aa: CASSLADRDRGRGGYTF

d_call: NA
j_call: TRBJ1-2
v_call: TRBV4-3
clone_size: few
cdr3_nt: TGCGCCAGCAGCCAAGATGCCGTATTTAACTATGGCTACACCTTC
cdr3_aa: CASSQDAVFNYGYTF

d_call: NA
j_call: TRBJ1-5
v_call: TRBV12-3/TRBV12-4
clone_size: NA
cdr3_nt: TGTGCCAGCAGTTCACAGGGACTGAATCAGCCCCAGCATTTT
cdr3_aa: CASSSQGLNQPQHF

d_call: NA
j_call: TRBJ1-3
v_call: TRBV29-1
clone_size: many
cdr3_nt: TGCAGCGTTGAAGGTGATACTACCTCTGGAAACACCATATATTTT
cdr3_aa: CSVEGDTTSGNTIYF

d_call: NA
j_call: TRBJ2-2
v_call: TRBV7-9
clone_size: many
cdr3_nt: TGTGCCAGGATGGGGCAGGGTAACACCGGGGAGCTGTTTTTT
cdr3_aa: CARMGQGNTGELFF

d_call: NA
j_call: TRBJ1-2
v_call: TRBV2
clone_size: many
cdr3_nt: TGTGCCACCCAGATCCTCTGGGGCGAACCCGAGTATTTC
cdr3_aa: CATQILWGEPEYF

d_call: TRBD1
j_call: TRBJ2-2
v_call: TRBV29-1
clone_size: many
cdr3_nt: TGCAGCGTAGACAGGGGTAACACCGGGGAGCTGTTTTTT
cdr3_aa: CSVDRGNTGELFF

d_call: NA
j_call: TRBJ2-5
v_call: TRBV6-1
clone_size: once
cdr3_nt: TGTGCCAGCAGTGAGCTAGGGGAATGGTTGGAGACCCAGTACTTC
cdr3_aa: CASSELGEWLETQYF

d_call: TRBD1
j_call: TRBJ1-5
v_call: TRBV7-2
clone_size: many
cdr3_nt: TGTGCCAGCACCGGGGGACAGGGCGGGCAGCCCCAGCATTTT
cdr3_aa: CASTGGQGGQPQHF

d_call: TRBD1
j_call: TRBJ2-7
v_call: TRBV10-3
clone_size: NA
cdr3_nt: TGTGCCATCAGAAACGACAGGGGTGGCTACGAGCAGTACTTC
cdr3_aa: CAIRNDRGGYEQYF

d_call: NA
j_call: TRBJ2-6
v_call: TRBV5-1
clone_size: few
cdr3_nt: TGCGCCAGCAGCCCCAGGGTCTCTGGGGCCAACGTCCTGACTTTC
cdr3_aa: CASSPRVSGANVLTF

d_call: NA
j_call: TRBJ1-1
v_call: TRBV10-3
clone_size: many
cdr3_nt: TGTGCCATCAGTGGGAAGGAAAAACAGGACATGAACACTGAAGCTTTCTTT
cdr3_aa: CAISGKEKQDMNTEAFF

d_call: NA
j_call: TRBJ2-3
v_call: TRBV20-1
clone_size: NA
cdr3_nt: TGCAGTGCCAAAGGGGGGGACGGTAGCACAGATACGCAGTATTTT
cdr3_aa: CSAKGGDGSTDTQYF

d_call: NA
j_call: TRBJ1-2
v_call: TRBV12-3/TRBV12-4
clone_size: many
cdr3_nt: TGTGCCAGCAGTTTAGGGATCTATGGCTACACCTTC
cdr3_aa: CASSLGIYGYTF

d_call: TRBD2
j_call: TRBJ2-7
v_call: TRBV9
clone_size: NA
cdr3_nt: TGTGCCAGCAGCGTAGGCGGCTTAGCGGGAGCCTACGAGCAGTACTTC
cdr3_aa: CASSVGGLAGAYEQYF

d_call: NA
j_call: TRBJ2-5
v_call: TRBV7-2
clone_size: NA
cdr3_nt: TGTGCCAGCAGCTTAGACAGCCCGTCGCCCCAGTACTTC
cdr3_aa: CASSLDSPSPQYF

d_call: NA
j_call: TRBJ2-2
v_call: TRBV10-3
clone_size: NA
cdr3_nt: TGTGCCATCAGTGAATCAAAGACGGACAAGGACGGGGAGCTGTTTTTT
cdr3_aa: CAISESKTDKDGELFF

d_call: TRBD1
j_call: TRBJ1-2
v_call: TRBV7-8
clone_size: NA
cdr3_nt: TGTGCCAGCAGCTTGCTCCGGGACAGCATTTATGGCTACACCTTC
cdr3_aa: CASSLLRDSIYGYTF

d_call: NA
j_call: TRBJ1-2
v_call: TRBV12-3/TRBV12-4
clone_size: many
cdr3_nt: TGTGCCAGCAGTTTACGACCGAACTATGGCTACACCTTC
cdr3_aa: CASSLRPNYGYTF